This T cell receptor (beta chain) stems from a study of blood T cell repertoires in COVID-19. About the study: Donors in the United States, Italy and Spain gave samples during acute or convalescent COVID-19.

Participants reported their clinical history, and cohort assignment relied on those reports. Recovered status in Cohort 3 required two negative PCRs, clearance, or symptom resolution. As handled by the study authors: Amplified reference gene primers provided the basis for estimating nucleated cell counts. The protocol was immunoSEQ multiplex PCR, while the TCRdb copy is restricted to in-frame clones and leaves out a portion. V, J and clone size were drawn from that table, and D and trimming were deduced from the DNA. This table has roughly 150,000 clones, around four fifths appearing once. From germline, CDR1 is MRHNA and CDR2 SNTAGT. This CDR3 is 16 amino acids long. V shed 5 bases, J shed 3 bases, and the junction held 11 bases outside the gene matches.

Sequenced: PBMCs or T cells enriched from blood (not recorded which). V usage is TRBV6-4 and J usage is TRBJ2-3, with 7 bases identical to TRBD2. This clonotype was sampled from a man aged 50 or older who had recovered from COVID-19. The CDR3 nucleotides are TGTGCCAGCAGTCCCCTCTGGGGCGGGGGAACAGATACGCAGTATTTT. Its translation: CASSPLWGGGTDTQYF.